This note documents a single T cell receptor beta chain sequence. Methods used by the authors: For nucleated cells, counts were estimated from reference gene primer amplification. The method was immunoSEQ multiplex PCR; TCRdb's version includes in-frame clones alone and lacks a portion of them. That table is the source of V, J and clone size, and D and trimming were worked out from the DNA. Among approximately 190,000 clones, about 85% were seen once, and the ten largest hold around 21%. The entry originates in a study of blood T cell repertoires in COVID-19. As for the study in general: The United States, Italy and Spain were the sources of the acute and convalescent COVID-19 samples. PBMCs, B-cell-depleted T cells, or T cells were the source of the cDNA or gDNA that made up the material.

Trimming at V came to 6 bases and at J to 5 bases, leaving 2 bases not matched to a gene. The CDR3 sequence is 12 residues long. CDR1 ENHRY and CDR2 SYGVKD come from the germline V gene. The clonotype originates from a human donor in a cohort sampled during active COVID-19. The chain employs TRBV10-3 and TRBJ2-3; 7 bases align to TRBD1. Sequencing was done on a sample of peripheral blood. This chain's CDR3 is CAISNRGDTQYF. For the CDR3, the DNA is TGTGCCATCAGCAACAGGGGAGATACGCAGTATTTT.